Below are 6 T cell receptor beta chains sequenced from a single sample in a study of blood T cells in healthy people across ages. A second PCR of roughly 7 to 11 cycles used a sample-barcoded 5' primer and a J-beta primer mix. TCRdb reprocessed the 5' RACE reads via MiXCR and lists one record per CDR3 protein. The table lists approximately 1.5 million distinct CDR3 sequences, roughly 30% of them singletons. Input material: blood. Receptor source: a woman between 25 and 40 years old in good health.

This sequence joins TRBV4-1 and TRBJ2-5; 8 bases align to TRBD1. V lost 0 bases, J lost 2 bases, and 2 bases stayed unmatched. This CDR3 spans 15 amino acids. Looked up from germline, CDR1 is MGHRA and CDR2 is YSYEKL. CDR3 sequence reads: CASSQDGTGQETQYF. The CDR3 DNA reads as TGCGCCAGCAGCCAAGATGGGACAGGTCAAGAGACCCAGTACTTC.

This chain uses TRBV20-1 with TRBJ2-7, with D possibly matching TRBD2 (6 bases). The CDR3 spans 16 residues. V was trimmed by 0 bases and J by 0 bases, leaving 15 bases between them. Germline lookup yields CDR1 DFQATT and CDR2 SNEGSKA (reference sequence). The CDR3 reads CSARDGGRGYSYEQYF. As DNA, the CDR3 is TGCAGTGCTAGAGATGGAGGTCGGGGGTACTCCTACGAGCAGTACTTC.

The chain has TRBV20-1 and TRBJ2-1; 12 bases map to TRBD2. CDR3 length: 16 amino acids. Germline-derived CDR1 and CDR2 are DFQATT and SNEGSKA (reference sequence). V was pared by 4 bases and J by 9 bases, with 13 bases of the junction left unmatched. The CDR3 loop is CSATGASGRALVEQFF. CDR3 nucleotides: TGCAGTGCTACTGGGGCTAGCGGGAGGGCCTTGGTTGAGCAGTTCTTC.

The CDR3 DNA reads TGTGCCAGCAGCCTTATCCCAGCCTCCTATGGCTACACCTTC. It translates to CASSLIPASYGYTF. The rearrangement uses TRBV7-3 and TRBJ1-2; D is undetermined. V dropped 5 bases and J dropped 4 bases, with 14 bases sitting between them. The CDR3 consists of 14 residues. Germline-derived CDR1 and CDR2 are SGHTA and FQGTGA.

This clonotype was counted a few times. CDR3 region: CASSLGGVYREQFF. The DNA for the CDR3 is TGTGCCAGCTCCCTGGGGGGGGTTTACAGAGAGCAGTTCTTC. The chain carries TRBV27 and TRBJ2-1; 7 bases align to TRBD2. Germline loops: CDR1 MNHEY, CDR2 SMNVEV (reference sequence). Germline trimming cut 8 bases from V and 10 bases from J; bases unmatched to any gene: 14. CDR3 length equals 14 residues.

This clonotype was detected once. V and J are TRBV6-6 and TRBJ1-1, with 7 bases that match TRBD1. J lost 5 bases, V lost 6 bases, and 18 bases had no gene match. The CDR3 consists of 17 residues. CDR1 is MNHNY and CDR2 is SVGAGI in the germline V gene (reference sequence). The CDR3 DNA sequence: TGTGCCAGCAGCCCCGGGACAGCGCTCTTGGTAGAGACTGAAGCTTTCTTT. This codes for CASSPGTALLVETEAFF.